This T cell receptor beta chain was identified during a study of shared clonotypes between healthy human individuals. Adults of Caucasian background living in Nashville, Tennessee made up all donors. Clones were read by immunoSEQ multiplex PCR, and TCRdb kept only the in-frame ones, dropping some. Found here are about 2.3 million clones, 85% to 95% of them singletons; the top ten hold around 0.4%. V shed 3 bases and J shed 4 bases, with 25 bases lying between them. CDR3 length: 18 residues. CDR1 is SEHNR, CDR2 FQNEAQ, per germline (reference sequence). This TCR was recovered from a man younger than 35 in good health. Some clones in this sample may be carry-over from other donors' samples. This chain connects TRBV7-9 to TRBJ2-7, with no clear D. Sequenced: naive CD4+ T cells from PBMCs. Subset: CD45RA+ positively selected. CDR3 protein: CASSFKDGRSNVNYEQYF. In DNA form, the CDR3 reads TGTGCCAGCAGCTTCAAGGATGGACGGTCAAATGTCAATTACGAGCAGTACTTC.